Listed below are T cell receptor beta chains from one sample, sequenced in a study of CD8 T cells in ankylosing spondylitis. MiXCR, applied by TCRdb to the 5' RACE reads, yields one record per CDR3 protein. Here the sample spans hundreds of thousands of distinct CDR3 sequences, about 10% being singletons. The sequenced sample was blood, either unsorted or a sorted T cell fraction (not recorded which). The receptors were gathered from a male donor with ankylosing spondylitis. Both conserved end residues are part of each CDR3. Each record gives: clone size, V gene, CDR3 length, J gene, D gene, CDR3 DNA, CDR3 protein. The D gene is left open where the match is weak. A row's size may be missing; if present it is once, few, many or a size class.

many	TRBV20-1	14	TRBJ2-3	TRBD2	TGCAGTGCTAGAGCACCTAGCGGGGCAGATACGCAGTATTTT	CSARAPSGADTQYF
few	TRBV25-1	13	TRBJ1-6	-	TGTGCCAGCAGGAGCAGGGTTGGGTCACCCCTCCACTTT	CASRSRVGSPLHF
-	TRBV12-3/TRBV12-4	13	TRBJ1-2	-	TGTGCCAGCAGTTTCCCCCCTAACTATGGCTACACCTTC	CASSFPPNYGYTF
many	TRBV18	12	TRBJ2-5	-	TGTGCCAGCTCACCAGGCCTGGAGACCCAGTACTTC	CASSPGLETQYF
few	TRBV6-1	14	TRBJ2-7	TRBD1	TGTGCCAGCAGTGCCCGGACAGGGGGCTACGAGCAGTACTTC	CASSARTGGYEQYF
many	TRBV27	14	TRBJ1-2	TRBD1	TGTGCCAGCAGTCCACAGGGGGCCGGCTATGGCTACACCTTC	CASSPQGAGYGYTF
-	TRBV5-1	15	TRBJ2-3	-	TGCGCCAGCAGCTTGGCCGGTACTAGCACAGATACGCAGTATTTT	CASSLAGTSTDTQYF
-	TRBV12-3/TRBV12-4	13	TRBJ2-1	TRBD1	TGTGCCAGCCGCCAGGGGGACTACAATGAGCAGTTCTTC	CASRQGDYNEQFF
few	TRBV6-1	16	TRBJ2-3	TRBD1	TGTGCCAGCAGTGAATACTGGGACAGGGACACAGATACGCAGTATTTT	CASSEYWDRDTDTQYF
-	TRBV18	15	TRBJ2-7	TRBD2	TGTGCCAGCACCCCAACAGCGGGGGGATCCTACGAGCAGTACTTC	CASTPTAGGSYEQYF
-	TRBV13	15	TRBJ2-3	TRBD1	TGTGCCAGCAGCCAGAAGGGCAGGGGGAAAGATACGCAGTATTTT	CASSQKGRGKDTQYF
few	TRBV20-1	14	TRBJ2-3	TRBD2	TGCAGTGCTAGGGGGACTAGGGGAGTGGATACGCAGTATTTT	CSARGTRGVDTQYF
few	TRBV6-1	16	TRBJ1-5	-	TGTGCCAGCAGTGTCTACTTGCAGGGGAAGAATCAGCCCCAGCATTTT	CASSVYLQGKNQPQHF
few	TRBV5-1	15	TRBJ2-7	TRBD1	TGCGCCAGCAGCTGGGGACAGGGGAGTACCTACGAGCAGTACTTC	CASSWGQGSTYEQYF
-	TRBV20-1	14	TRBJ1-4	-	TGCAGTGCTAGAGGTGGGGGGCCAGATGAAAAACTGTTTTTT	CSARGGGPDEKLFF
-	TRBV11-2	18	TRBJ2-6	TRBD1	TGTGCCAGCAGCCATTACCGACAGGGCCTCTCTGGGGCCAACGTCCTGACTTTC	CASSHYRQGLSGANVLTF
-	TRBV4-1	14	TRBJ1-5	-	TGCGCCAGCAGCCAAGATATGGGGGTATGGGCCCAGCATTTT	CASSQDMGVWAQHF
many	TRBV7-2	13	TRBJ2-3	-	TGTGCCAGCAGCCAAAGGAGAGGGGATACGCAGTATTTT	CASSQRRGDTQYF
-	TRBV12-3/TRBV12-4	12	TRBJ2-5	-	TGTGCCAGCAGTATCAGGGCAGAGACCCAGTACTTC	CASSIRAETQYF
many	TRBV4-3	17	TRBJ2-3	-	TGCGCCAGCAGCCAAGATTTTGACGGGGTCCTGGGAGATACGCAGTATTTT	CASSQDFDGVLGDTQYF
many	TRBV5-6	16	TRBJ1-4	TRBD1	TGTGCCAGCAGCTTGACAGGGGGAGGATATAATGAAAAACTGTTTTTT	CASSLTGGGYNEKLFF
-	TRBV6-1	13	TRBJ1-2	TRBD1	TGTGCCAGCAGTCGTCAAGGGACAGCTGGCTACACCTTC	CASSRQGTAGYTF
few	TRBV6-5	15	TRBJ2-2	TRBD1	TGTGCCAGCAGTTTGTGGACAGGGGGCACCGGGGAGCTGTTTTTT	CASSLWTGGTGELFF
-	TRBV6-2/TRBV6-3	12	TRBJ2-1	-	TGTGCCAGCAGCCCGAGCAGTTATGAGCAGTTCTTC	CASSPSSYEQFF
-	TRBV5-1	13	TRBJ2-7	-	TGCGCCAGCAGCCCCCTGACAGGCTACGAGCAGTACTTC	CASSPLTGYEQYF
few	TRBV5-1	12	TRBJ1-2	-	TGCGCCAGCAGCACCGACAGTCATGGCTACACCTTC	CASSTDSHGYTF
few	TRBV5-1	14	TRBJ2-1	TRBD1	TGCGCCAGCAGCTTCCTGGACAGGGTTCATGAGCAGTTCTTC	CASSFLDRVHEQFF
many	TRBV29-1	12	TRBJ1-4	-	TGCAGCGTTATGGGCTTGGATGAAAAACTGTTTTTT	CSVMGLDEKLFF
-	TRBV20-1	15	TRBJ2-2	-	TGCAGTGCTAGGGAGTTATTTAATTTCCGCGGGGAGCTGTTTTTT	CSARELFNFRGELFF
many	TRBV5-1	12	TRBJ1-2	-	TGCGCCAGCAGCTTGGATCGCTATGGCTACACCTTC	CASSLDRYGYTF
-	TRBV9	16	TRBJ1-4	-	TGTGCCAGCAGCCCAGTCTTTCCTGCAACTAATGAAAAACTGTTTTTT	CASSPVFPATNEKLFF